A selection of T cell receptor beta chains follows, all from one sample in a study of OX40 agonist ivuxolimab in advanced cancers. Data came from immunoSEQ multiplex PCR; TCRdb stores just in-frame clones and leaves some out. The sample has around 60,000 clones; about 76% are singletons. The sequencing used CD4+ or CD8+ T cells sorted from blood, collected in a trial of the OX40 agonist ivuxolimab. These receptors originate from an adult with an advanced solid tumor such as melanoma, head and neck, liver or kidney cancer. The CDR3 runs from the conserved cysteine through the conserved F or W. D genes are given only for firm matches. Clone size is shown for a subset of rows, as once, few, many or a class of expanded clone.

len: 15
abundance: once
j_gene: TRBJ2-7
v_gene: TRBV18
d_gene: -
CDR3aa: CASSPRQRSSYEQYF
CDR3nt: TGTGCCAGCTCACCAAGGCAAAGGAGCTCCTACGAGCAGTACTTC

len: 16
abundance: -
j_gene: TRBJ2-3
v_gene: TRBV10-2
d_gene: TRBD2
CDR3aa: CASRLRGGASTDTQYF
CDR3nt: TGCGCCAGTAGATTGCGCGGGGGGGCTAGCACAGATACGCAGTATTTT

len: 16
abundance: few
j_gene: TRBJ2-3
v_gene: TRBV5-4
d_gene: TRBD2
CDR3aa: CASSLTTSGTTDTQYF
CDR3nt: TGTGCCAGCAGCCTGACGACTAGCGGGACCACAGATACGCAGTATTTT

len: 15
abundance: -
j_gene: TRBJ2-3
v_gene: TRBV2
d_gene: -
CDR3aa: CATRPRVAGTDTQYF
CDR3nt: TGTGCCACTCGGCCGAGGGTCGCGGGCACAGATACGCAGTATTTT

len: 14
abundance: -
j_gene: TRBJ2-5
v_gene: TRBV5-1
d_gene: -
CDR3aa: CASRFGQGQETQYF
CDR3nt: TGCGCCAGCAGATTCGGGCAGGGCCAAGAGACCCAGTACTTC

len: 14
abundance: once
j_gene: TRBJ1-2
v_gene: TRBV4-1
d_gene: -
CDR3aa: CASSRGRADYGYTF
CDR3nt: TGCGCCAGCAGCCGAGGCCGGGCCGACTATGGCTACACCTTC

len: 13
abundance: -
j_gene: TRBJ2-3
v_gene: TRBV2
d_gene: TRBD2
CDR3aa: CASRPQSGGTQYF
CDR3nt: TGTGCCAGCAGGCCACAAAGCGGGGGCACGCAGTATTTT

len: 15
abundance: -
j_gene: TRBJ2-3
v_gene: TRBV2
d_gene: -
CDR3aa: CASSRGGAGTDTQYF
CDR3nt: TGTGCCAGCAGTCGTGGGGGCGCCGGCACAGATACGCAGTATTTT

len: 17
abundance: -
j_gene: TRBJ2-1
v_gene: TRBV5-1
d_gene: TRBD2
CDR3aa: CASSLDVSAGDYNEQFF
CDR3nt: TGCGCCAGCAGCTTGGATGTCTCAGCGGGAGATTACAATGAGCAGTTCTTC

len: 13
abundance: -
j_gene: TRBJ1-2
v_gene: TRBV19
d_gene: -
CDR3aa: CASSIYYGNGYTF
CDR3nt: TGTGCCAGTAGTATTTACTATGGTAATGGCTACACCTTC

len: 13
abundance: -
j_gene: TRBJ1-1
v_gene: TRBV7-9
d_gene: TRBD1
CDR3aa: CASSTGGFTEAFF
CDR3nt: TGTGCCAGCAGTACAGGGGGTTTCACTGAAGCTTTCTTT

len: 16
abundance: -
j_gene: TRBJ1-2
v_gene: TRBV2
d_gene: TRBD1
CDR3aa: CASSSGQGAQYYGYTF
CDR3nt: TGTGCCAGCAGCTCGGGACAGGGGGCTCAATACTATGGCTACACCTTC

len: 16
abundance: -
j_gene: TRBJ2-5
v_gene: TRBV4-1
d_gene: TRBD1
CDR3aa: CASSRAGGEFFETQYF
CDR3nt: TGCGCCAGCAGCCGGGCAGGGGGCGAATTTTTCGAGACCCAGTACTTC

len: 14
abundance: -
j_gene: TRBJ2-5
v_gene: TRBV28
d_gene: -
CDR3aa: CASSFRGKGETQYF
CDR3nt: TGTGCCAGCAGTTTTCGCGGGAAAGGCGAGACCCAGTACTTC

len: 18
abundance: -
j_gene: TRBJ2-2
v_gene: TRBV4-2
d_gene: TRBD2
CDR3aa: CASSQDSTGGGGTGELFF
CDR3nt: TGTGCCAGCAGCCAAGACTCCACTGGCGGGGGGGGTACCGGGGAGCTGTTTTTT

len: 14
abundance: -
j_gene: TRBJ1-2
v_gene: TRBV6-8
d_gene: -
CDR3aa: CASSSHGRGYGYTF
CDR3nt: TGTGCCAGCAGTTCCCACGGGAGGGGCTATGGCTACACCTTC

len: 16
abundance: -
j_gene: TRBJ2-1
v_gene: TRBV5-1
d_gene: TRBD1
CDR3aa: CASSLGVTGIRSEQFF
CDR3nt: TGCGCCAGCAGCTTGGGCGTGACAGGGATAAGGAGTGAGCAGTTCTTC

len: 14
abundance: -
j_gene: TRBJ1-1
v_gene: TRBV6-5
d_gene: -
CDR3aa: CASRMGRSFTEAFF
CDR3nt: TGTGCCAGCAGGATGGGCAGGTCGTTCACTGAAGCTTTCTTT

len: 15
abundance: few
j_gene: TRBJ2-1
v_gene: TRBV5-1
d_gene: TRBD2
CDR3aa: CASSLSGRVYNEQFF
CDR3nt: TGCGCCAGCAGTTTGAGCGGGAGGGTATACAATGAGCAGTTCTTC

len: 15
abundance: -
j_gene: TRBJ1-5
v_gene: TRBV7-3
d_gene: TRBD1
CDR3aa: CASIRDRYSNQPQHF
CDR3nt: TGTGCCAGCATCCGGGACAGGTATAGCAATCAGCCCCAGCATTTT

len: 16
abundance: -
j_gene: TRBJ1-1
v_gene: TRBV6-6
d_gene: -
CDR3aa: CASSYSGGLDGTEAFF
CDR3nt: TGTGCCAGCAGTTACTCTGGGGGGCTGGATGGCACTGAAGCTTTCTTT

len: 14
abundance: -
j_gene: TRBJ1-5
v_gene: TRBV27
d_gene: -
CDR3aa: CASSPYYSNQPQHF
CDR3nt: TGTGCCAGCAGCCCCTACTATAGCAATCAGCCCCAGCATTTT

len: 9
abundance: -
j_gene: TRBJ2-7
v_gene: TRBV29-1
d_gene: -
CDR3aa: CSVHYEQYF
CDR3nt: TGCAGCGTCCACTACGAGCAGTACTTC

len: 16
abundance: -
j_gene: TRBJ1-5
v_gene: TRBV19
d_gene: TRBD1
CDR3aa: CATLPGTGRGNQPQHF
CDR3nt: TGTGCCACTTTACCTGGGACAGGGCGAGGCAATCAGCCCCAGCATTTT

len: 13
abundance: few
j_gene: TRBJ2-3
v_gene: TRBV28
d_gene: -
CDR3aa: CASSSTVVDTQYF
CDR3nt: TGTGCCAGCAGTTCCACCGTTGTAGATACGCAGTATTTT

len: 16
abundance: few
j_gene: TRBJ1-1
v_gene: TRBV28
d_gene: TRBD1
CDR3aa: CASSPGTGSLYTEAFF
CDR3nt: TGTGCCAGCAGTCCCGGGACAGGGTCATTGTACACTGAAGCTTTCTTT

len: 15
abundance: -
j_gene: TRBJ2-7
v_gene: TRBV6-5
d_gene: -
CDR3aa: CASSRYGASSYEQYF
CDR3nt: TGTGCCAGCAGCCGGTACGGCGCTTCATCCTACGAGCAGTACTTC

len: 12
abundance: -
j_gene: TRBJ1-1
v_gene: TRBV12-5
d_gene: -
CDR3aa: CASGSGDTEAFF
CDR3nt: TGTGCTAGTGGTTCTGGGGACACTGAAGCTTTCTTT

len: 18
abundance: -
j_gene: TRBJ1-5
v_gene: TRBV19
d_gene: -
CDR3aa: CASSIDSPDSHSNQPQHF
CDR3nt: TGTGCCAGTAGTATAGATAGTCCGGACAGTCATAGCAATCAGCCCCAGCATTTT

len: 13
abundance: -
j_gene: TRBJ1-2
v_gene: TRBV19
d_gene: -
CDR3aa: CASSTGLSHGYTF
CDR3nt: TGTGCCAGTAGTACCGGACTGTCCCATGGCTACACCTTC

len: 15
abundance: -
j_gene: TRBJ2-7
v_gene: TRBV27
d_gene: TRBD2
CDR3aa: CASSLWGEGRYEQYF
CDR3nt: TGTGCCAGCAGTTTATGGGGGGAGGGCCGGTACGAGCAGTACTTC

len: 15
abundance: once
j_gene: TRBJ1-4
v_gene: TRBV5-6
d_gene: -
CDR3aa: CASSLFGASIEKLFF
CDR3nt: TGTGCCAGCAGCTTGTTCGGAGCTTCCATTGAAAAACTGTTTTTT

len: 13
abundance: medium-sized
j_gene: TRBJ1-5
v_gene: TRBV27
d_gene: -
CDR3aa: CASSLQGGQPQHF
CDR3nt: TGTGCCAGCAGTTTACAGGGTGGGCAGCCCCAGCATTTT

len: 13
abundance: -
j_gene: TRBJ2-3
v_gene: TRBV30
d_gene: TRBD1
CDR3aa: CAFTGGDTDTQYF
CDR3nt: TGTGCCTTCACAGGGGGCGACACAGATACGCAGTATTTT

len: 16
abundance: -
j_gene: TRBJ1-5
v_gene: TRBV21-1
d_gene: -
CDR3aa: CASRIGPPLGNQPQHF
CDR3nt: TGTGCCAGCAGAATCGGACCGCCCCTAGGGAATCAGCCCCAGCATTTT

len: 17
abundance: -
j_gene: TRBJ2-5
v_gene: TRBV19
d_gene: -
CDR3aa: CASSIGAGGLEEETQYF
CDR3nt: TGTGCCAGTAGTATTGGGGCCGGGGGTCTCGAGGAAGAGACCCAGTACTTC